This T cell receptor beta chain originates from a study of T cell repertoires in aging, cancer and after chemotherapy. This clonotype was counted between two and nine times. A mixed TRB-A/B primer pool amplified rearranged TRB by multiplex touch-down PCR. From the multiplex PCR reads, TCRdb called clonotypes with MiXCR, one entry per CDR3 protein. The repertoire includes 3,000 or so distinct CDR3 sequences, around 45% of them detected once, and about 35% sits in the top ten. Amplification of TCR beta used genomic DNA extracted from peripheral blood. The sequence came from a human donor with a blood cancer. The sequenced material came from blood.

This chain's CDR3 is CASSSRHGTDSYNEQFF. The DNA for the CDR3 is TGTGCCAGCAGCTCGAGACACGGGACAGACTCCTACAATGAGCAGTTCTTC. The rearrangement joins TRBV7-6 to TRBJ2-1; 7 nucleotides agree with TRBD1. V lost 4 bases to trimming and J lost 0 bases; unmatched junction nucleotides: 9. The germline CDR1 and CDR2 sequences are SGHVS and FNYEAQ. The CDR3 sequence is 17 residues long.